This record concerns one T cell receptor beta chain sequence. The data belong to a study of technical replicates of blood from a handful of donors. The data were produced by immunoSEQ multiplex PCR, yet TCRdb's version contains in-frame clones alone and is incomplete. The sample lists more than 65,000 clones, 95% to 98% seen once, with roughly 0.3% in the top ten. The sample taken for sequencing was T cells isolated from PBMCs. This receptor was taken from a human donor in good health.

This CDR3 is CASSLFRHPLEQFF. DNA of the CDR3: TGTGCCAGCAGCTTATTCCGACACCCCCTTGAGCAGTTCTTC. The gene calls are TRBV11-1 and TRBJ2-1, with D uncertain. Germline V gene lookup returns CDR1 SGHAT and CDR2 FQDESV (reference sequence). This CDR3 has 14 residues. Trimming shortened V by 2 bases and J by 9 bases, and 14 bases separated the two germline ends.